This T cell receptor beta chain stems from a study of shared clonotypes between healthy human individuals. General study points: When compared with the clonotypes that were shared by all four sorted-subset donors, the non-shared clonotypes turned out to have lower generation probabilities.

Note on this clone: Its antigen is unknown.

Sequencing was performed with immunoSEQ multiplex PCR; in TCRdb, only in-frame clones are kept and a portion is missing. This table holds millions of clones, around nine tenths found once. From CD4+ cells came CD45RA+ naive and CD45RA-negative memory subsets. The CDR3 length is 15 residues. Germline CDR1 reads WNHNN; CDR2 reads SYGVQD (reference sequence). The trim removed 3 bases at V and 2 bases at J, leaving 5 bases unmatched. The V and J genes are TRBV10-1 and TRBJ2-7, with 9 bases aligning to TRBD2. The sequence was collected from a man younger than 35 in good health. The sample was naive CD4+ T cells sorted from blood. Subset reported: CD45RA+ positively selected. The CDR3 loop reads CASSDAGGPAYEQYF. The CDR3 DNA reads TGCGCCAGCAGTGATGCGGGAGGGCCGGCCTACGAGCAGTACTTC.